This TCR beta chain originates from a study of T cells in Graves' hyperthyroidism and ophthalmopathy. General observations from the study: Stable hyperthyroidism was told apart from ophthalmopathy by a model built on 13 V-J features. Blood samples included most of the expanded thyroid clonotypes exceeding 0.001.

J gave up 2 bases and V 8 bases, and 6 bases lay outside the gene matches. CDR3 size: 14 residues. Germline V gene data show CDR1 as SNHLY and CDR2 as FYNNEI. Amplification yielded TCR beta CDR3 regions, with RNA transcripts as the source. In the first-round RT-PCR of the TCR CDR3, the HTBI primer set was used. TCRdb fed the multiplex PCR reads into MiXCR, producing one record per CDR3 protein. The sample comprises more than 350,000 distinct CDR3 sequences, about 15% of which are singletons, and about 21% rests with the top ten. Not enrolled were patients with uncontrolled infection, other autoimmune disease, pregnancy or lactation. The PBMCs were sourced from fresh peripheral blood (around 9.9 ml). For this clonotype: As yet, its antigen is unknown.

Sample: blood. V gene TRBV2 combines with J gene TRBJ2-1; 7 bases match TRBD2. This TCR was sampled from a woman aged 55 to 70 with Graves' ophthalmopathy. CDR3 sequence: CASGTSATYNEQFF. CDR3 DNA sequence: TGTGCCAGCGGCACTAGCGCGACCTACAATGAGCAGTTCTTC.